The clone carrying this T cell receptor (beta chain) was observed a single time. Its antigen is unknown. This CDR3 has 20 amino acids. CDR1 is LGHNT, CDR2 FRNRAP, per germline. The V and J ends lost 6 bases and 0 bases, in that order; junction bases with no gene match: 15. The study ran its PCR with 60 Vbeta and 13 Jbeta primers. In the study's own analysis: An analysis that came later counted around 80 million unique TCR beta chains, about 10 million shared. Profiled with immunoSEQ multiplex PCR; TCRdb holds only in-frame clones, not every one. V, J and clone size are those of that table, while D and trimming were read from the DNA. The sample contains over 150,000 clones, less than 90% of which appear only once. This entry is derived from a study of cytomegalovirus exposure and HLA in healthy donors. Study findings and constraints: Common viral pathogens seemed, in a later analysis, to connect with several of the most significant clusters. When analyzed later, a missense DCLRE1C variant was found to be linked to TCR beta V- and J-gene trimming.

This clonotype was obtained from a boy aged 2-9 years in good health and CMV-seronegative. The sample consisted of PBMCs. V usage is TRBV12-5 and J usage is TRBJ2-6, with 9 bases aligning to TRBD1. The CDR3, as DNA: TGTGCTAGTGGGGAACCCATGGGACAGGGCGACTTCTCTGGGGCCAACGTCCTGACTTTC. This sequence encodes CASGEPMGQGDFSGANVLTF.